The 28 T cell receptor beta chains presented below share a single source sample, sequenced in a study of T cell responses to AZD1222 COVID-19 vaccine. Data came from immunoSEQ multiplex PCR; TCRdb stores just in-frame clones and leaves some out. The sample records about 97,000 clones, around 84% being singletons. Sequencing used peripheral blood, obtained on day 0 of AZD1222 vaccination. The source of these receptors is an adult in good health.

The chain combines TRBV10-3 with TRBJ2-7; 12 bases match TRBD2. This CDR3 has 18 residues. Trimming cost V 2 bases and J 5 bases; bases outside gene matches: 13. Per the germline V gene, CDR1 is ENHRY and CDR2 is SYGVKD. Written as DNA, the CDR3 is TGTGCCATCAGTGAGGGGGCAGAAACTAGCGGGAGGAGGAACGAGCAGTACTTC. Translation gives CAISEGAETSGRRNEQYF.

The CDR3, as DNA: TGCAGCGTTGAAGTTCTGGCGGTACGCACAGATACGCAGTATTTT. This codes for CSVEVLAVRTDTQYF. V usage is TRBV29-1 and J usage is TRBJ2-3; the D is unclear. Trimming pared 1 base from V and 1 base from J, leaving 12 bases between. The V gene's germline CDR1 is SQVTM and CDR2 ANQGSEA. The CDR3 spans 15 residues.

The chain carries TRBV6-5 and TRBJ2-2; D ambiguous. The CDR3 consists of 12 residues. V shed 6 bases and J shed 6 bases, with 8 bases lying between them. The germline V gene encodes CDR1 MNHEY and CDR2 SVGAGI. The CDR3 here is CASRPVPGELFF. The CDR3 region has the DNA TGTGCCAGCAGGCCGGTACCCGGGGAGCTGTTTTTT.

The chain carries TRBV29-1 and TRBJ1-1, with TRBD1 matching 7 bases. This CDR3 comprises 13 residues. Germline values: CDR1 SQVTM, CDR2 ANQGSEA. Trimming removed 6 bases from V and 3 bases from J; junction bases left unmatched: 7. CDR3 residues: CSVRQGGDTEAFF. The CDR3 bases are TGCAGCGTACGACAGGGAGGGGACACTGAAGCTTTCTTT.

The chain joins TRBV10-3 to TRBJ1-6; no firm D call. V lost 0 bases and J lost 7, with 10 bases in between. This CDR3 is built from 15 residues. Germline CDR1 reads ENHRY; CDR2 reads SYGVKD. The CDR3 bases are TGTGCCATCAGTGAGTCGATTGCAGACAATTCACCCCTCCACTTT. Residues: CAISESIADNSPLHF.

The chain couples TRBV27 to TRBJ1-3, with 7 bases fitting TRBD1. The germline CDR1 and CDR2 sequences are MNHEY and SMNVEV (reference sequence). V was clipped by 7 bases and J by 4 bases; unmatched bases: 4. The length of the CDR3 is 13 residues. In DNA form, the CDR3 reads TGTGCCAGCACCACAGGGGTGGGAAACACCATATATTTT. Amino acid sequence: CASTTGVGNTIYF.

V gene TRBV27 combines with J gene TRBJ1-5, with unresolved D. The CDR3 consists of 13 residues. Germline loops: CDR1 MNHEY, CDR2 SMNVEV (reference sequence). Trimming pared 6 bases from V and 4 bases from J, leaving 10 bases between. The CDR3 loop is CASRAGRNQPQHF. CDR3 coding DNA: TGTGCCAGCAGGGCCGGGCGGAATCAGCCCCAGCATTTT.

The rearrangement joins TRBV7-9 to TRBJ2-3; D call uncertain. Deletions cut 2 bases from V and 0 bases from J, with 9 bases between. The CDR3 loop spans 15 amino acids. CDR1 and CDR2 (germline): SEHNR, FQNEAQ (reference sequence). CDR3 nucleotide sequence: TGTGCCAGCAGCTTATCCCAAGCTAGCACAGATACGCAGTATTTT. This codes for CASSLSQASTDTQYF.

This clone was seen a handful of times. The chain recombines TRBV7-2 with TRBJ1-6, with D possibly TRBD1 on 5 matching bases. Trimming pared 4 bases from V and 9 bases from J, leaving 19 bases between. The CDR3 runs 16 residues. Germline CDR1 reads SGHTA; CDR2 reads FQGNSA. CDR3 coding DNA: TGTGCCAGCAGCTCCTCCGGGGCGGACGTCGGTTCACCCCTCCACTTT. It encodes CASSSSGADVGSPLHF. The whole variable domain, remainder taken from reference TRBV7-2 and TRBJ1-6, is GAGVSQSPSNKVTEKGKDVELRCDPISGHTALYWYRQSLGQGLEFLIYFQGNSAPDKSGLPSDRFSAERTGGSVSTLTIQRTQQEDSAVYLCASSSSGADVGSPLHFGNGTRLTVT.

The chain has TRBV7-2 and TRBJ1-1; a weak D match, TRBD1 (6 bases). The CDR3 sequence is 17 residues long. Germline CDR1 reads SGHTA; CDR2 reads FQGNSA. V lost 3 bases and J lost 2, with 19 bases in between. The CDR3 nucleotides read TGTGCCAGCAGCTTTACGGGCAGGGGTGGCCTAAACACTGAAGCTTTCTTT. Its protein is CASSFTGRGGLNTEAFF.

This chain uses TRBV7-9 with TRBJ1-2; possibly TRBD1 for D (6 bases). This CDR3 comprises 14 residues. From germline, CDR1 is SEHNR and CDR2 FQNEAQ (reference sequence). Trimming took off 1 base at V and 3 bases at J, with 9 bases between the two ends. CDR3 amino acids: CASSLGTAYYGYTF. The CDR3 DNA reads TGTGCCAGCAGCTTAGGGACAGCTTACTATGGCTACACCTTC.

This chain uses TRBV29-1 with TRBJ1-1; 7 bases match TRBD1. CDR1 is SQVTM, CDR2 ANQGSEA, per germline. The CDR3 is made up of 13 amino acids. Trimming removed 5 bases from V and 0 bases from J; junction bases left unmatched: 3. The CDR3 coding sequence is TGCAGCGTTCTGACAGGGATGAACACTGAAGCTTTCTTT. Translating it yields CSVLTGMNTEAFF.

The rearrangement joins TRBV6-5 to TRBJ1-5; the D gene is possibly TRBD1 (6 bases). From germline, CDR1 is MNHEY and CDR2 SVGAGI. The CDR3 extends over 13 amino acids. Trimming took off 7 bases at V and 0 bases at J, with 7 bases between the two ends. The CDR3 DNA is TGTGCCAGCAAGGGGGTTAGCAATCAGCCCCAGCATTTT. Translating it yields CASKGVSNQPQHF.

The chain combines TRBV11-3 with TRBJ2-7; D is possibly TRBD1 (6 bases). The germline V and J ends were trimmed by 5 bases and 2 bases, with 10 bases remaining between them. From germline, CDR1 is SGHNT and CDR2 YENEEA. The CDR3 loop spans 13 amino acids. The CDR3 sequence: CASSAGTTYEQYF. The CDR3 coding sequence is TGTGCCAGCAGCGCCGGGACAACCTACGAGCAGTACTTC.

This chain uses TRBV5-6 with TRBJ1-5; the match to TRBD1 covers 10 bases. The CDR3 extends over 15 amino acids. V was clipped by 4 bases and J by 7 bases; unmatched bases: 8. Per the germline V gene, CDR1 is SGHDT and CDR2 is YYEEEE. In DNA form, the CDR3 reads TGTGCCAGCAGCGGGGGACAGGGGACAAGCCAGCCCCAGCATTTT. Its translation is CASSGGQGTSQPQHF.

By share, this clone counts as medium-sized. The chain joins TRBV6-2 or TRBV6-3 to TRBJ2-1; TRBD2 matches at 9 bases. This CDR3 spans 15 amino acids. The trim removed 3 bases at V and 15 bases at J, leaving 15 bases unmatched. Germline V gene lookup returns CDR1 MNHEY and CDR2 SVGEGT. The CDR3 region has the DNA TGTGCCAGCAGTTATAAGAAGCGGGAGGCCCGGTTGGGGTTCTTC. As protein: CASSYKKREARLGFF.

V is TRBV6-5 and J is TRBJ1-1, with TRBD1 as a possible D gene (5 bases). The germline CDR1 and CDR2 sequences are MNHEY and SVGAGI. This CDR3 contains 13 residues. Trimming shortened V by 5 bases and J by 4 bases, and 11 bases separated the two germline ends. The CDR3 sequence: CASSPTAGTEAFF. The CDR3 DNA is TGTGCCAGCAGTCCGACAGCGGGCACTGAAGCTTTCTTT.

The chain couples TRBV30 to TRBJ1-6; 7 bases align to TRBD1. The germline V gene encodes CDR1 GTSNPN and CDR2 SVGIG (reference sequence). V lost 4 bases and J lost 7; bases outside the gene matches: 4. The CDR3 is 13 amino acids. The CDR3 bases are TGTGCCTGGACCGACAGGGAGAATTCACCCCTCCACTTT. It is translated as CAWTDRENSPLHF.

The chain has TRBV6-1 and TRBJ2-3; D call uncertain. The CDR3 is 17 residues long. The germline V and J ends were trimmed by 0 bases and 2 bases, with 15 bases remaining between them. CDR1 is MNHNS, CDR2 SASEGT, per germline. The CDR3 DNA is TGTGCCAGCAGTGAAGCGCTTTTGGTCGAATCCACAGATACGCAGTATTTT. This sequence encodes CASSEALLVESTDTQYF.

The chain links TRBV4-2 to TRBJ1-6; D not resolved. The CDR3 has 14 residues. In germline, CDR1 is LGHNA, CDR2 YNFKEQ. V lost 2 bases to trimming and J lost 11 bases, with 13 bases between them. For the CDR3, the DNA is TGTGCCAGCAGCCAAATTCTGGGCGAAACACCCCTCCACTTT. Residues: CASSQILGETPLHF.

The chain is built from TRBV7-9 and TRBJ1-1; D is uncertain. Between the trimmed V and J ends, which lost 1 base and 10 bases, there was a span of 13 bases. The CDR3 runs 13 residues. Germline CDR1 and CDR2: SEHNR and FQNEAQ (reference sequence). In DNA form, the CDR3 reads TGTGCCAGCAGCTTAGGGGAGGTTAGGCGAGCTTTCTTT. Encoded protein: CASSLGEVRRAFF. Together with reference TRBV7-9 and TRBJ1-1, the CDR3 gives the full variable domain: DTGVSQNPRHKITKRGQNVTFRCDPISEHNRLYWYRQTLGQGPEFLTYFQNEAQLEKSRLLSDRFSAERPKGSFSTLEIQRTEQGDSAMYLCASSLGEVRRAFFGQGTRLTVV.

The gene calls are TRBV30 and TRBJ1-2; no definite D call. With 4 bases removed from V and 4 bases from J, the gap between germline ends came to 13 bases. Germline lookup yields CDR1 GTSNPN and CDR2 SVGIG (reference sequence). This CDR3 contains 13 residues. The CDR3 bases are TGTGCCTGGAAAGCCCCGGGATTCTATGGCTACACCTTC. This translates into CAWKAPGFYGYTF.

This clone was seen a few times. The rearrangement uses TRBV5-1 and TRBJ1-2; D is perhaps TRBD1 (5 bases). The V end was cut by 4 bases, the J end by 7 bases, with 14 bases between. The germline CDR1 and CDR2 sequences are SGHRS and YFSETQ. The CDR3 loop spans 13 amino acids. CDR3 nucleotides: TGCGCCAGCAGCCCTGGGCAGGGTGGTGGCTACACCTTC. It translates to CASSPGQGGGYTF.

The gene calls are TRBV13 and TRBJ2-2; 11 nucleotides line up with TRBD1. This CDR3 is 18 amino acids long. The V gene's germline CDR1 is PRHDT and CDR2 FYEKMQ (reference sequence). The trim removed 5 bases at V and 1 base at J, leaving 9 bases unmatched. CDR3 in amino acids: CASSHRRTGGRNTGELFF. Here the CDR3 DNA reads TGTGCCAGCAGCCACCGACGGACAGGGGGCAGGAACACCGGGGAGCTGTTTTTT.

CDR3 in DNA: TGTGCCAGTGGGACTAGTTACACAGATACGCAGTATTTT. Its protein is CASGTSYTDTQYF. V is TRBV7-3 and J is TRBJ2-3, with 8 nucleotides matching TRBD2. This CDR3 is 13 amino acids long. Trimming removed 9 bases from V and 2 bases from J; junction bases left unmatched: 4. Germline V gene lookup returns CDR1 SGHTA and CDR2 FQGTGA. Based on the CDR3 plus reference TRBV7-3 and TRBJ2-3, the full variable domain is GAGVSQTPSNKVTEKGKYVELRCDPISGHTALYWYRQSLGQGPEFLIYFQGTGAADDSGLPNDRFFAVRPEGSVSTLKIQRTERGDSAVYLCASGTSYTDTQYFGPGTRLTVL.

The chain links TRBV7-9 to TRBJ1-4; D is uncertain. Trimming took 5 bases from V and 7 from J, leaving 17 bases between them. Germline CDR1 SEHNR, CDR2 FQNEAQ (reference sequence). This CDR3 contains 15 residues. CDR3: CASSPGWSPGEKLFF. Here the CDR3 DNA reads TGTGCCAGCAGCCCCGGATGGTCACCCGGTGAAAAACTGTTTTTT.

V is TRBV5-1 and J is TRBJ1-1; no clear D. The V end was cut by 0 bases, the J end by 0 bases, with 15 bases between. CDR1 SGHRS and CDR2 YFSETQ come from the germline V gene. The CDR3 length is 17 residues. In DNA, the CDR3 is TGCGCCAGCAGCTTGGTCCCGGGCCCCTCGATGAACACTGAAGCTTTCTTT. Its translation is CASSLVPGPSMNTEAFF.

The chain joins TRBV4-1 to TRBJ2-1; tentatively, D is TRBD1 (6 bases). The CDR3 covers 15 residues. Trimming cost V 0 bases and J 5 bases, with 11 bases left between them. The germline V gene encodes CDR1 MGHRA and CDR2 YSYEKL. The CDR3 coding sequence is TGCGCCAGCAGCCAAGAGTGGACAGAAGACAATGAGCAGTTCTTC. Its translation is CASSQEWTEDNEQFF.